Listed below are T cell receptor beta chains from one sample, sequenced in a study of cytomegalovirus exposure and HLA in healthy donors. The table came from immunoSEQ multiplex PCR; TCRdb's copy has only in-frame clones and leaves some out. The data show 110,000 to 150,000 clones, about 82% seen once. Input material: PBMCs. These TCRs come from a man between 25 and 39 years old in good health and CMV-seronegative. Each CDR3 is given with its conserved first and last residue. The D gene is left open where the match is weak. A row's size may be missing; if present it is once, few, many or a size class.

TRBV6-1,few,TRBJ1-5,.,TGTGCCAGCAGTGAAGCGGGTCAGGGAGGTCAGCCCCAGCATTTT,CASSEAGQGGQPQHF
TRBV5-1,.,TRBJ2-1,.,TGCGCCAGCAGCCAAAACAATGAGCAGTTCTTC,CASSQNNEQFF
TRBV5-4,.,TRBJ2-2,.,TGTGCCAGCAGCCGACTAGGAGGGGCGAACACCGGGGAGCTGTTTTTT,CASSRLGGANTGELFF
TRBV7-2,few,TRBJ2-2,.,TGTGCCAGCAGCGAGGGAGGCTTGAACACCGGGGAGCTGTTTTTT,CASSEGGLNTGELFF
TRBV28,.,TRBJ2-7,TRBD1,TGTGCCAGCAGTCTTGCAACAGGGGGCTCATGGGACGAGCAGTACTTC,CASSLATGGSWDEQYF
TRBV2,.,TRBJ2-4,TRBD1,TGTGCCAGCAGTGGTGACAGGGAAGAGGCCCTAAACATTCAGTACTTC,CASSGDREEALNIQYF
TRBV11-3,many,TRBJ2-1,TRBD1,TGTGCCAGCAGCCCTGGACAGGGTAGGGGAGCCTACAATGAGCAGTTCTTC,CASSPGQGRGAYNEQFF
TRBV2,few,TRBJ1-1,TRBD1,TGTGCCAGCAAGGGGGCGCGGGTTGGTGAAGCTTTCTTT,CASKGARVGEAFF
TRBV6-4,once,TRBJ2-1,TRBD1,TGTGCCAGCAGCCCGGGGACAGCCCCTTTTCCTCAGTTCTTC,CASSPGTAPFPQFF
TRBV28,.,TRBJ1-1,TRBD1,TGTGCCAGCAGTTTATTGGGGGACAGGGGGTATGAAGCTTTCTTT,CASSLLGDRGYEAFF
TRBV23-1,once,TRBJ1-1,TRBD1,TGCGCCAGCATCGACAGGGGGCAAATTACTGAAGCTTTCTTT,CASIDRGQITEAFF
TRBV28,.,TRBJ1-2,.,TGTGCCAGCACTAATGCCGGGACTTTCTTCTATGGCTACACCTTC,CASTNAGTFFYGYTF
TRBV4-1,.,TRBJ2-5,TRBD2,TGCGCCAGCAGCCAACTAGCGGGACGACAAGAGACCCAGTACTTC,CASSQLAGRQETQYF